This T cell receptor beta chain was profiled in a study of T cells in Graves' hyperthyroidism and ophthalmopathy. RNA transcripts served as the template for amplifying TCR beta CDR3 regions. Researchers ran a first-round RT-PCR on the TCR CDR3 using the HTBI primer set. Each CDR3 protein gets one entry after TCRdb re-called the multiplex PCR reads with MiXCR. The sample gives approximately 570,000 distinct CDR3 sequences, just under 20% of which show up once; roughly 47% is in the top ten. Study-level findings and limits: Among clonotypes expanded in thyroid above 0.001, most were also found in blood.

Germline V CDR1 and CDR2: SNHLY, FYNNEI. This CDR3 spans 13 amino acids. Trimming removed 8 bases from V and 3 bases from J, with 14 bases in between. Ophthalmopathy in the patients scored at least 3 on Clinical Activity Score and at least 4 on NOSPECS grade, lasting under 3 months. Turning to this clonotype: Its antigen is currently unknown.

The clonotype originates from a middle-aged man with Graves' ophthalmopathy. The rearrangement uses TRBV2 and TRBJ2-7, with D perhaps assigned TRBD1 or TRBD2 (5 bases each). Sequenced material: blood. The CDR3: CASRGANVYEQYF. The DNA of the CDR3 is TGTGCCAGCCGGGGCGCCAACGTCTACGAGCAGTACTTC. The variable domain in full, completed from reference TRBV2 and TRBJ2-7, reads EPEVTQTPSHQVTQMGQEVILRCVPISNHLYFYWYRQILGQKVEFLVSFYNNEISEKSEIFDDQFSVERPDGSNFTLKIRSTKLEDSAMYFCASRGANVYEQYFGPGTRLTVT.